The entry that follows covers one T cell receptor beta chain sequence. Its antigen is not identified. Primers: 60 Vbeta forward and 13 Jbeta reverse. This table comes from immunoSEQ multiplex PCR, and its TCRdb copy is limited to in-frame clones, with some not included. Of about 130,000 clones in the sample, about 80% were seen once. The data derive from a study of cytomegalovirus exposure and HLA in healthy donors. General study findings and limits: Further analysis was carried out later, and it showed several of the most significant clusters appearing linked to common viral pathogens. When a later analysis compared HLA-associated TCR beta chains with equally common others, the HLA-associated chains turned out to be more clonally expanded and to have lower generation probabilities. Most subjects' HLA-A and HLA-B alleles were reportedly predicted from TCR beta sequences.

These donors counted as nominally healthy when sampled, but unrecorded immune exposures were likely. Germline CDR1 is MDHEN and CDR2 is SYDVKM. The CDR3 sequence is 14 residues long. Trimming took 6 bases from V and 4 from J; bases not matched to a gene: 8. The source material was PBMCs. The sequence was obtained from a middle-aged woman in good health and CMV-seronegative. The genes are TRBV28 and TRBJ2-5; 7 bases line up with TRBD2. CDR3 amino acids: CASRELAIGETQYF. The CDR3 nucleotides read TGTGCCAGCAGGGAACTAGCGATCGGAGAGACCCAGTACTTC. Full variable domain (rest looked up from reference TRBV28 and TRBJ2-5): DVKVTQSSRYLVKRTGEKVFLECVQDMDHENMFWYRQDPGLGLRLIYFSYDVKMKEKGDIPEGYSVSREKKERFSLILESASTNQTSMYLCASRELAIGETQYFGPGTRLLVL.